These 24 T cell receptor beta chains were all obtained from the same sample, sequenced in a study of T cell repertoires in cytomegalovirus infection. Each CDR3 protein is one row after TCRdb ran MiXCR on the reads. The data hold about 830,000 distinct CDR3 sequences, with 30% to 35% observed a single time. Their cognate antigens are unknown. The sample here was cultured CD8+ T cells from PBMCs, taken from culture after CMV antigen stimulation. The source of these receptors is a human donor in good health (CMV status not recorded). Some clones in this sample may be carry-over from other donors' samples.

This clonotype was picked up a small number of times. This rearrangement joins TRBV5-1 to TRBJ1-1; D is unclear. The CDR3 has 13 amino acids. Germline loops: CDR1 SGHRS, CDR2 YFSETQ. Trimming cost V 2 bases and J 5 bases, with 10 bases left between them. DNA for the CDR3: TGCGCCAGCAGCTTCGATTGGGCGACTGAAGCTTTCTTT. It codes for CASSFDWATEAFF.

This chain joins TRBV19 and TRBJ2-5; D uncertain. Germline V gives CDR1 LNHDA, CDR2 SQIVND (reference sequence). The CDR3 extends over 14 amino acids. The V end was cut by 5 bases, the J end by 5 bases, with 15 bases between. The CDR3, as DNA: TGTGCCAGTAGTCCTCAGGTCAGAAAGGAGACCCAGTACTTC. It codes for CASSPQVRKETQYF.

This clonotype was seen only a few times. This chain joins TRBV4-1 and TRBJ2-7, with D perhaps given as TRBD1 or TRBD2 (5 bases each). The CDR3 runs 15 residues. Trimming stripped 0 bases from V and 0 bases from J, with 9 bases between. Germline V lookup: CDR1 MGHRA, CDR2 YSYEKL. CDR3 protein: CASSQEMRGSYEQYV. CDR3 coding DNA: TGCGCCAGCAGCCAAGAAATGAGGGGCTCCTACGAGCAGTACGTC.

The rearrangement links TRBV7-9 to TRBJ1-2; TRBD1 might be the D (6 bases). Germline V gene data show CDR1 as SEHNR and CDR2 as FQNEAQ (reference sequence). The CDR3 extends over 15 amino acids. Trimming took off 1 base at V and 4 bases at J, with 13 bases between the two ends. In DNA, the CDR3 is TGTGCCAGCAGCTTAGATGGGGGGCCTGGCTATGGCTACACCTTC. It codes for CASSLDGGPGYGYTF.

The gene calls are TRBV19 and TRBJ1-1, with D hard to call. The CDR3 is 15 amino acids. V was pared by 1 base and J by 1 base, with 10 bases between. CDR1 is LNHDA and CDR2 is SQIVND in the germline V gene (reference sequence). In nucleotides, the CDR3 is TGTGCCAGTAGTATAGCCCAGGCAACGAACACTGAAGCTTTCTTT. This encodes CASSIAQATNTEAFF.

The gene calls are TRBV15 and TRBJ2-4, with unresolved D. The CDR3 sequence is 18 residues long. Germline V gene sequence: CDR1 LNHNV, CDR2 YYDKDF (reference sequence). V gave up 0 bases and J gave up 0 bases, with 15 bases separating them. CDR3 bases: TGTGCCACCAGCAGAGATTACGGGCTACATCTAGCCAAAAACATTCAGTACTTC. Amino acid sequence: CATSRDYGLHLAKNIQYF.

As concerns this clonotype: This may arise from a read error, as a much more abundant clone is one base away. The chain's CDR3 is CANSIRHLPSTEAFF. The CDR3 nucleotides are TGTGCCAACAGCATTAGACATTTACCTTCCACTGAAGCTTTCTTT. The rearrangement uses TRBV7-2 and TRBJ1-1; no definite D call. The CDR3 has 15 residues. CDR1 SGHTA and CDR2 FQGNSA come from the germline V gene. Full variable domain (remainder filled in from reference TRBV7-2 and TRBJ1-1): GAGVSQSPSNKVTEKGKDVELRCDPISGHTALYWYRQSLGQGLEFLIYFQGNSAPDKSGLPSDRFSAERTGGSVSTLTIQRTQQEDSAVYLCANSIRHLPSTEAFFGQGTRLTVV.

DNA of the CDR3: TGTGCCAGCAAAAGAGGGGTCACAGTCTTATCGTCCTACGAGCAGTACGTC. Its translation: CASKRGVTVLSSYEQYV. The chain links TRBV6-1 to TRBJ2-7; the D call may be TRBD1 or TRBD2 (5 bases each). The CDR3 runs to 17 residues. CDR1 and CDR2 from the germline V gene are MNHNS and SASEGT. Trimming stripped 7 bases from V and 1 base from J, with 23 bases between.

This clonotype was seen only a few times. V usage is TRBV19 and J usage is TRBJ2-1, with 12 bases lining up with TRBD1. The CDR3 covers 16 residues. The V segment lost 3 bases and the J segment 4 bases; nucleotides outside the gene matches: 4. In germline, CDR1 is LNHDA, CDR2 SQIVND (reference sequence). The CDR3 coding sequence is TGTGCCAGTAGTATTCCGGGACAGGGGGCTTACAATGAGCAGTTCTTC. It is translated as CASSIPGQGAYNEQFF. The entire variable domain, with the rest obtained from reference TRBV19 and TRBJ2-1, is as follows: DGGITQSPKYLFRKEGQNVTLSCEQNLNHDAMYWYRQDPGQGLRLIYYSQIVNDFQKGDIAEGYSVSREKKESFPLTVTSAQKNPTAFYLCASSIPGQGAYNEQFFGPGTRLTVL.

In its sample, this clonotype was seen once. This may arise from a read error, as a much more abundant clone is one base away. Without the conserved terminal phenylalanine or tryptophan, this CDR3 likely stems from a read error. The genes are TRBV6-8 and TRBJ2-7, with 10 bases lining up with TRBD1. This CDR3 region has 17 residues. Trimming cost V 2 bases and J 3 bases; bases outside gene matches: 10. Germline lookup yields CDR1 MNHGY and CDR2 SAAAGT. The CDR3 protein is CASSYEGTGDFYYEQYL. The CDR3, as DNA: TGTGCCAGCAGTTACGAGGGGACAGGGGACTTCTACTACGAGCAGTACTTA.

The chain links TRBV7-9 to TRBJ2-7; D not resolved. This CDR3 spans 14 amino acids. Germline V gives CDR1 SEHNR, CDR2 FQNEAQ (reference sequence). Trimming cost V 1 base and J 2 bases, with 9 bases left between them. The CDR3 is CASSLGTQPYEQYV. CDR3 DNA sequence: TGTGCCAGCAGCTTAGGGACCCAGCCCTACGAGCAGTACGTC.

The CDR3 protein is CASTADPDTQYF. The CDR3 DNA sequence: TGTGCCAGCACAGCGGATCCAGATACGCAGTATTTT. This chain links TRBV28 with TRBJ2-3, with a tentative D call TRBD2 (5 bases). The length of the CDR3 is 12 residues. Deletions cut 7 bases from V and 4 bases from J, with 9 bases between. CDR1 and CDR2 from the germline V gene are MDHEN and SYDVKM.

This clonotype has only a few counts. V and J are TRBV7-9 and TRBJ1-4; weak D call: TRBD1 (5 bases). V was shortened by 0 bases and J by 8 bases, with 16 bases between the two germline ends. The CDR3 length is 16 residues. The germline gives CDR1 SEHNR, CDR2 FQNEAQ (reference sequence). The CDR3 loop reads CASSLARGRDSEKLFF. The CDR3 region has the DNA TGTGCCAGCAGCTTAGCGAGGGGACGAGATTCGGAAAAACTGTTTTTT.

This clonotype turned up a few times. The V gene is TRBV6-6, the J gene TRBJ2-7; D not resolved. The CDR3 is 12 residues long. V was clipped by 5 bases and J by 4 bases, with 9 bases between them. Germline CDR1 and CDR2: MNHNY and SVGAGI (reference sequence). CDR3 in amino acids: CASSKDLYEQYF. CDR3 DNA sequence: TGTGCCAGCAGTAAGGACCTTTACGAGCAGTACTTC.

This clonotype was seen a few times. This chain links TRBV7-2 with TRBJ2-7; D gene unclear. The CDR3 length is 15 residues. With 6 bases removed from V and 0 bases from J, the gap between germline ends came to 15 bases. Germline CDR1 and CDR2: SGHTA and FQGNSA. The CDR3 DNA sequence: TGTGCCAGCAGACCCAGCGTACACTACTCCTACGAGCAGTACTTC. This encodes CASRPSVHYSYEQYF.

The chain links TRBV9 to TRBJ2-1, with 7 positions matching TRBD2. This CDR3 comprises 14 residues. After removal of 2 bases from V and 5 bases from J, the junction contained 4 bases not matched to a gene. CDR1 SGDLS and CDR2 YYNGEE come from the germline V gene. The CDR3 region is CASSVGGSDNEQFF. The CDR3 DNA reads as TGTGCCAGCAGCGTGGGGGGGTCAGACAATGAGCAGTTCTTC.

The genes are TRBV27 and TRBJ1-5; weak D call: TRBD1 (6 bases). Trimming took off 6 bases at V and 2 bases at J, with 20 bases between the two ends. The CDR3 is 17 amino acids. Germline V gives CDR1 MNHEY, CDR2 SMNVEV (reference sequence). The CDR3 DNA reads as TGTGCCAGCAGCCCAGAGGGGGGGTCAAAGGGCAATCAGCCCCAGCATTTT. Protein: CASSPEGGSKGNQPQHF.

The rearrangement uses TRBV12-3 or TRBV12-4 and TRBJ2-3; 14 bases are a match to TRBD2. This CDR3 is built from 20 residues. V was pared by 3 bases and J by 0 bases, with 11 bases of the junction left unmatched. CDR3 sequence reads: CASSFLGLAGGPTSTDTQYF. In nucleotides, the CDR3 is TGTGCCAGCAGTTTCCTCGGACTAGCGGGGGGCCCGACTAGCACAGATACGCAGTATTTT.

This clonotype was counted a few times. For the CDR3, the DNA is TGTGCCAGCAGTTTTATCGGGGGGAGGGACACTGAAGCTTTCTTT. This codes for CASSFIGGRDTEAFF. The rearrangement links TRBV12-3 or TRBV12-4 to TRBJ1-1, with D possibly TRBD1 on 5 matching bases. The CDR3 contains 15 residues. With 3 bases removed from V and 3 bases from J, the gap between germline ends came to 14 bases.

The rearrangement joins TRBV7-6 to TRBJ1-2, with 8 bases that match TRBD1. The CDR3 contains 11 residues. With V trimmed by 8 bases and J by 8 bases, 4 bases remained unmatched. CDR1 is SGHVS and CDR2 is FNYEAQ in the germline V gene. CDR3: CASPQGAGYTF. The CDR3 nucleotides are TGTGCCAGCCCCCAGGGGGCGGGCTACACCTTC.

This clonotype was picked up a small number of times. The CDR3, as DNA: TGCAGCGTCAAGAGGATCCCCTATGGCTACACCTTC. Translating gives CSVKRIPYGYTF. V is TRBV29-1 and J is TRBJ1-2; D remains ambiguous. CDR1 and CDR2 from the germline V gene are SQVTM and ANQGSEA. V lost 6 bases to trimming and J lost 4 bases, with 12 bases between them. The CDR3 has 12 residues.

This clonotype was detected a few times. The rearrangement links TRBV29-1 to TRBJ2-6, with 11 bases aligning to TRBD1. Looked up from germline, CDR1 is SQVTM and CDR2 is ANQGSEA. Germline trimming cut 0 bases from V and 1 base from J; bases unmatched to any gene: 5. The CDR3 is 18 amino acids. The CDR3 region is CSVEEKDRGRSGANVLTF. DNA for the CDR3: TGCAGCGTTGAAGAGAAGGACAGGGGGCGTTCTGGGGCCAACGTCCTGACTTTC.

This clonotype was recorded a few times. The V call is TRBV6-4, the J call TRBJ2-1; tentatively, D is TRBD2 (6 bases). V shed 2 bases and J shed 6 bases, with 35 bases lying between them. The CDR3 has 22 residues. CDR1 and CDR2 from the germline V gene are MRHNA and SNTAGT. The CDR3 DNA reads TGTGCCAGCAGTGACCCGGAGGGACGAAGGGTCCCTCTGGGCCCGAGCCTCAATGAGCAGTTCTTC. Residues: CASSDPEGRRVPLGPSLNEQFF.

Worth noting for this clonotype: Sequence at one end of the junction differs from germline and may be a read error. The V and J genes are TRBV19 and TRBJ1-2; 7 bases fit TRBD1. This CDR3 has 14 amino acids. Germline-derived CDR1 and CDR2 are LNHDA and SQIVND (reference sequence). CDR3 nucleotide sequence: TGTGTCAGTTTAAACCGGGACAGAAACTATGGCTACACCTTC. Amino acid sequence: CVSLNRDRNYGYTF.